This TCR beta chain was recovered during a study of CD8 T cells in ankylosing spondylitis. General observations from the study: Ankylosing spondylitis blood seemed to carry a telltale TCR beta motif made of about 8 highly homologous variants. The authors found the disease-linked clones to be CD8+ and relatively rare in peripheral blood. Certain motif variants had earlier been reported in reactive arthritis synovial fluid and blood.

Concerning this clonotype: The antigen remains undetermined.

The V gene's germline CDR1 is SGHDT and CDR2 YYEEEE. This CDR3 spans 15 amino acids. Trimming stripped 9 bases from V and 0 bases from J, with 16 bases between. Quantitative 5'-RACE was performed with molecular barcodes, and it yielded the TCR beta libraries. TCRdb re-called the 5' RACE reads through MiXCR, storing one row per CDR3 protein. This sample carries about 800,000 distinct CDR3 sequences, 10% to 15% of them seen once, and the ten largest clones take about 0.5%. Specimen: blood, either unsorted or a sorted T cell fraction (not recorded which). The clonotype comes from a male donor with ankylosing spondylitis. The J gene is TRBJ2-1, the V gene TRBV5-6; possibly TRBD1 or TRBD2 for D (6 bases each). CDR3 residues: CATKRGASSYNEQFF. In DNA form, the CDR3 reads TGTGCCACCAAGAGGGGGGCGAGCTCCTACAATGAGCAGTTCTTC.